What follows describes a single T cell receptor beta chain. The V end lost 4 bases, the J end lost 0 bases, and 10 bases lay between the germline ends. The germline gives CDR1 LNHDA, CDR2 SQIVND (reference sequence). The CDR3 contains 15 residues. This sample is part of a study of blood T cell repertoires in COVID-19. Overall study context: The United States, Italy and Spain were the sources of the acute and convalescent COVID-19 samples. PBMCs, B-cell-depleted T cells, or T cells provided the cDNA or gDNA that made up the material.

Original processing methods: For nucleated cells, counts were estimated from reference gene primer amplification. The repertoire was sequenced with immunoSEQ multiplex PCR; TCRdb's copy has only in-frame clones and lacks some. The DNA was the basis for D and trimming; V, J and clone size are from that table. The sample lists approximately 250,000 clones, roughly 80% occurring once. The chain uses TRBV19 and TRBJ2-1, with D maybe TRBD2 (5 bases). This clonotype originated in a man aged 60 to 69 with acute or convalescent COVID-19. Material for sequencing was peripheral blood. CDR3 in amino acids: CASSTGLPSYNEQFF. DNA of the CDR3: TGTGCCAGTAGTACCGGACTCCCCTCCTACAATGAGCAGTTCTTC.